This T cell receptor beta chain was sequenced during a study of blood T cell repertoires in COVID-19. Study details: The United States, Italy and Spain provided the acute and convalescent COVID-19 samples. Nucleic acid was either cDNA or gDNA, and it came from T cells, B-cell-depleted T cells, or PBMCs.

Trimming stripped 5 bases from V and 3 bases from J, with 16 bases between. Germline V CDR1 and CDR2: MNHEY, SVGAGI. The CDR3 length is 15 residues. Using immunoSEQ multiplex PCR, the repertoire was profiled, and TCRdb retains in-frame clones only, with some absent. This table has about 100,000 clones, about 77% appearing once. This clonotype was obtained from a woman in her seventies with acute or convalescent COVID-19. The sample taken for sequencing was peripheral blood. The chain has TRBV6-5 and TRBJ1-2; D uncertain. The CDR3 DNA reads TGTGCCAGCAGTCCCCGGGAGGGTTATGACTATGGCTACACCTTC. Protein sequence: CASSPREGYDYGYTF.